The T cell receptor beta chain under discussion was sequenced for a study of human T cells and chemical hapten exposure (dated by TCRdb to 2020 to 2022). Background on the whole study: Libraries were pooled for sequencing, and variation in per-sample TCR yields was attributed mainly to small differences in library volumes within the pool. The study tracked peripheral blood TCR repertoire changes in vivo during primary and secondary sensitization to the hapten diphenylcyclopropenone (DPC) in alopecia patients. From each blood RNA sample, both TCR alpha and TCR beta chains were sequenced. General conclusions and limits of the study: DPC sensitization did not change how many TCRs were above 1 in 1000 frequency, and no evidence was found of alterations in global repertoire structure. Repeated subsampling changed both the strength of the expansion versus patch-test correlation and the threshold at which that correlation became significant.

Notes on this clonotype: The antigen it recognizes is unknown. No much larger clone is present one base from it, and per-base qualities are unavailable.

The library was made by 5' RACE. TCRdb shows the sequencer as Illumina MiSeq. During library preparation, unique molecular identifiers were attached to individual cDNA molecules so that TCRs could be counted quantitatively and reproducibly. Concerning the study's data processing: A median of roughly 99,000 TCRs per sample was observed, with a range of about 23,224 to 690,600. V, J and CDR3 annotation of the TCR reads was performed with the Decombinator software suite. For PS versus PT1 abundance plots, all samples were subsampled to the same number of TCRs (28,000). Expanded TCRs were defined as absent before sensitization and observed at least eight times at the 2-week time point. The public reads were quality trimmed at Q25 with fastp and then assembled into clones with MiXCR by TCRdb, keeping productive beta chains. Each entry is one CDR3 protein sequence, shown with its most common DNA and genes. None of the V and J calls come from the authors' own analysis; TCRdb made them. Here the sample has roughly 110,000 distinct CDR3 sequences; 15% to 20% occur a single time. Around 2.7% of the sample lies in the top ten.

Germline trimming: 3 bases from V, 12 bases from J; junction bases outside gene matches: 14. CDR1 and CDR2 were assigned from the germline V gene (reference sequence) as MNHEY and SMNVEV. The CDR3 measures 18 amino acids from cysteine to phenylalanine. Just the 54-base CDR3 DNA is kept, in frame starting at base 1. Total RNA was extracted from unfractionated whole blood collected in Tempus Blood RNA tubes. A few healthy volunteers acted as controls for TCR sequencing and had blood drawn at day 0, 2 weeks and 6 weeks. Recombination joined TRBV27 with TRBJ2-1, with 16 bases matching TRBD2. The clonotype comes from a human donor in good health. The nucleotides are TGTGCCAGCAGTTTGGGACTAGCGGGAGGGCCGACCTTCAAGAGGCAGTTCTTC. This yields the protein CASSLGLAGGPTFKRQFF.